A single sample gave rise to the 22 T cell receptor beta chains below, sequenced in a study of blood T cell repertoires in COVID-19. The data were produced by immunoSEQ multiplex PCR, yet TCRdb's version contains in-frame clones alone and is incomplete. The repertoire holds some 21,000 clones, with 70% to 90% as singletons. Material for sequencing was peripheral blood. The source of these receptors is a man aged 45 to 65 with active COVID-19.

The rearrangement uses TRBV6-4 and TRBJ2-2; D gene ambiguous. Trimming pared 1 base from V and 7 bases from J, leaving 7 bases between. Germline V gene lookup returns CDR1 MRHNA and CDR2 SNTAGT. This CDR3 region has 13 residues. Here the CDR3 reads CASSDFKHGELFF. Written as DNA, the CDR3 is TGTGCCAGCAGTGACTTTAAGCACGGGGAGCTGTTTTTT.

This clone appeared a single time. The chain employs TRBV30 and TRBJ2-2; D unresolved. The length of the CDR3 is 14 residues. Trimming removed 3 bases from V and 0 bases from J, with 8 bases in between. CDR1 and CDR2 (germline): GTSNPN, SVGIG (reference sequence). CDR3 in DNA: TGTGCCTGGAGGCTCCTATCGAACACCGGGGAGCTGTTTTTT. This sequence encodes CAWRLLSNTGELFF.

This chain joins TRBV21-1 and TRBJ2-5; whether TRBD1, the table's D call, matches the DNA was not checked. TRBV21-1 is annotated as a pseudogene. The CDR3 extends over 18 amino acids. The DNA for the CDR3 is TGTGCCAGCAGCACTAATCCGGGACAGGGGCGGCACCAAGAGACCCAGTACTTC. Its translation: CASSTNPGQGRHQETQYF.

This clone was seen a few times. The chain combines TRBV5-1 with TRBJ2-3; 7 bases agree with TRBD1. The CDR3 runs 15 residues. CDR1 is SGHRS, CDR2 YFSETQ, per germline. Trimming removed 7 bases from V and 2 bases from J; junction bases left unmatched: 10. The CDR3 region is CASCQGDRNTDTQYF. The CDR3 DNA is TGCGCCAGCTGTCAAGGGGACAGAAACACAGATACGCAGTATTTT. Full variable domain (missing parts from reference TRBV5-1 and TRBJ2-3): KAGVTQTPRYLIKTRGQQVTLSCSPISGHRSVSWYQQTPGQGLQFLFEYFSETQRNKGNFPGRFSGRQFSNSRSEMNVSTLELGDSALYLCASCQGDRNTDTQYFGPGTRLTVL.

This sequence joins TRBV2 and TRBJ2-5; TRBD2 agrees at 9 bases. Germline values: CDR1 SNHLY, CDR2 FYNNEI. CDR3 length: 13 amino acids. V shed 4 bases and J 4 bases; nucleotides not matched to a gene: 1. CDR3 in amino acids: CASSGTSVETQYF. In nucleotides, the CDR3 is TGTGCCAGCAGTGGGACTAGCGTAGAGACCCAGTACTTC.

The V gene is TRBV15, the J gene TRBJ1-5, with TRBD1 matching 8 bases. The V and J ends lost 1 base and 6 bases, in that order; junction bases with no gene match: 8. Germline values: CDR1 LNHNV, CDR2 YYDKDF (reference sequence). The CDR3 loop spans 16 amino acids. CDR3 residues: CATSRVGGTGLQPQHF. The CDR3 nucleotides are TGTGCCACCAGCAGAGTTGGCGGGACAGGACTTCAGCCCCAGCATTTT.

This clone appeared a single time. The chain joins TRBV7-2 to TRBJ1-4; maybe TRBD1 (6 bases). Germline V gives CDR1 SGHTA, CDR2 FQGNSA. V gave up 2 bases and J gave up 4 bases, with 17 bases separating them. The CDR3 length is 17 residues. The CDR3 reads CASSLFARGGGNEKLFF. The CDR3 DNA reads TGTGCCAGCAGCTTATTCGCCAGGGGTGGCGGTAATGAAAAACTGTTTTTT.

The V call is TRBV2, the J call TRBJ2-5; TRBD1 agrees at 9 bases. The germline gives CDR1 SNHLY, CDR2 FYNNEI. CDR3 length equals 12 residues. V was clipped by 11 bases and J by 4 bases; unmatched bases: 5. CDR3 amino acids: CASGTGRETQYF. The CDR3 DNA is TGTGCCTCCGGGACAGGGCGAGAGACCCAGTACTTC.

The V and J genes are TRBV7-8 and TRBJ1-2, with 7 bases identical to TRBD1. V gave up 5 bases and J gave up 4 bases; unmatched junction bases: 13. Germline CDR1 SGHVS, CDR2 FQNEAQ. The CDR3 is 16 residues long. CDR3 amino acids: CASSPRSLAGGYGYTF. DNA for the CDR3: TGTGCCAGCAGCCCACGATCCCTTGCAGGGGGCTATGGCTACACCTTC.

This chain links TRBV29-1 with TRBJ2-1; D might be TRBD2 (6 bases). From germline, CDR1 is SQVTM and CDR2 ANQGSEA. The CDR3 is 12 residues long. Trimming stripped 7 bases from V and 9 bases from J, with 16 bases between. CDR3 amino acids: CSGLEARGEQFF. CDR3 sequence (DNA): TGCAGCGGACTAGAGGCCCGGGGTGAGCAGTTCTTC.

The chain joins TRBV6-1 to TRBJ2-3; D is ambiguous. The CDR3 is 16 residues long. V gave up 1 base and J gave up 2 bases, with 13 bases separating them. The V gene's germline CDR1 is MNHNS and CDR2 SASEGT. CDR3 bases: TGTGCCAGCAGTGAAGGTCCGCGCGAATTCACAGATACGCAGTATTTT. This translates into CASSEGPREFTDTQYF.

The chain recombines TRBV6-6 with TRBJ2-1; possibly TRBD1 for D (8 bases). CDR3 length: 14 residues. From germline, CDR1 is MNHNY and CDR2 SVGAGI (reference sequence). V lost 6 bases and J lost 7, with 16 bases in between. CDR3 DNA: TGTGCCAGCAGCCACGGACAGGGAGGGAATGAGCAGTTCTTC. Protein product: CASSHGQGGNEQFF.

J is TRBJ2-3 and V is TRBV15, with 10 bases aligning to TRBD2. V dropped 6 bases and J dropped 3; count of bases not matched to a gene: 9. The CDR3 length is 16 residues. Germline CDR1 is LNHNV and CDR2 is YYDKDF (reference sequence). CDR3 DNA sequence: TGTGCCACCAGTAGCCGACTAGCGGGCGGGACAGATACGCAGTATTTT. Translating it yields CATSSRLAGGTDTQYF.

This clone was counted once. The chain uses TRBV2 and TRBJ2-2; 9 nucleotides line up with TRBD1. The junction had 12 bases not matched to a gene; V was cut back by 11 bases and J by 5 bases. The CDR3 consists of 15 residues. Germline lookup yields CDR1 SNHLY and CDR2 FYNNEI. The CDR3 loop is CAAARGTGRTGELFF. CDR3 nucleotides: TGTGCCGCAGCACGCGGGACAGGGCGGACCGGGGAGCTGTTTTTT.

The CDR3 DNA is TGTGCCAGTAGTATGGGCAGCGGGGGGCTCGCCGGGGAGCTGTTTTTT. Translated, it gives CASSMGSGGLAGELFF. The chain links TRBV19 to TRBJ2-2; 9 bases are a match to TRBD2. CDR1 is LNHDA, CDR2 SQIVND, per germline (reference sequence). The CDR3 runs to 16 residues. V lost 3 bases to trimming and J lost 6 bases; unmatched junction nucleotides: 8.

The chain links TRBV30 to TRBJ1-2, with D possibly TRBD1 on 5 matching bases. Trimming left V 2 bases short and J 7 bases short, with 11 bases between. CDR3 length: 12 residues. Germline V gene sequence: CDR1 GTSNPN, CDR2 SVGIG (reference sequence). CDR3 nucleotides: TGTGCCTGGAGTCGACAGTCGGGTGGCTACACCTTC. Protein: CAWSRQSGGYTF.

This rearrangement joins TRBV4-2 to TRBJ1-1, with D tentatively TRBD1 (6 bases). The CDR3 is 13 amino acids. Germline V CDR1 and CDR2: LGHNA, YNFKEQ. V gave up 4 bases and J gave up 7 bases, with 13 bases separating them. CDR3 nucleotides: TGTGCCAGCAGCCTCCGGGAGGGGGTTGAAGCTTTCTTT. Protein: CASSLREGVEAFF.

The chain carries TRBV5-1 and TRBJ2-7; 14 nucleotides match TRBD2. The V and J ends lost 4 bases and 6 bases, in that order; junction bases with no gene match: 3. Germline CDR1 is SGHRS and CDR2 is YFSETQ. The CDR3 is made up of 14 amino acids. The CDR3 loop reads CASSQGLAGAEQYF. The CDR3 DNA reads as TGCGCCAGCAGCCAGGGACTAGCGGGGGCCGAGCAGTACTTC.

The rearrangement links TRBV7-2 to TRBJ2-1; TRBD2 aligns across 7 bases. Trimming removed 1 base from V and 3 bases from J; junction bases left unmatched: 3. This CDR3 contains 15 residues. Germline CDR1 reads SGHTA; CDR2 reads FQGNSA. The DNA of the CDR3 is TGTGCCAGCAGCTTAGGGGCTAGCGGCTACAATGAGCAGTTCTTC. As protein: CASSLGASGYNEQFF.

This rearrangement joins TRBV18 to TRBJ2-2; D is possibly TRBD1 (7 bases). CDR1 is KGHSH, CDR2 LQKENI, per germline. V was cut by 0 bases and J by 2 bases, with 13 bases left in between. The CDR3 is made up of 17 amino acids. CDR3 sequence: CASSPPAGTANTGELFF. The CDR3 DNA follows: TGTGCCAGCTCACCACCGGCGGGGACAGCTAACACCGGGGAGCTGTTTTTT.

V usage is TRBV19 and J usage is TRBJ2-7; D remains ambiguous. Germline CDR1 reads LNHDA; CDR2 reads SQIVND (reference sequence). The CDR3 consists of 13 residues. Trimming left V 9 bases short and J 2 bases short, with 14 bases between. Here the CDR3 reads CASCCGTTYEQYF. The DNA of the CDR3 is TGTGCCAGCTGTTGTGGCACCACCTACGAGCAGTACTTC.

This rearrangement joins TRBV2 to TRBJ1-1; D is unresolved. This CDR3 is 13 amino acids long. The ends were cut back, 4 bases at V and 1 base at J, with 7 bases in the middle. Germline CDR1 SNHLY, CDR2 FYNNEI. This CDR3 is CASSGQKNTEAFF. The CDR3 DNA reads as TGTGCCAGCAGTGGTCAGAAGAACACTGAAGCTTTCTTT.